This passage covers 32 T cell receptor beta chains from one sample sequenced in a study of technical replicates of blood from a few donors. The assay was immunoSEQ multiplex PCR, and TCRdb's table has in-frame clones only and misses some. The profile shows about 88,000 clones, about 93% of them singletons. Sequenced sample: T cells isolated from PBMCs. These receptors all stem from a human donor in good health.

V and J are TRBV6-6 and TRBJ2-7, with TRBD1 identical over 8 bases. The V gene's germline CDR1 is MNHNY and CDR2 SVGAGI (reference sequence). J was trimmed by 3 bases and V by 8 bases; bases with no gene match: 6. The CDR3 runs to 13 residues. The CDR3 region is CASRGQELYEQYF. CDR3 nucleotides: TGTGCCAGCCGGGGACAGGAGCTCTACGAGCAGTACTTC.

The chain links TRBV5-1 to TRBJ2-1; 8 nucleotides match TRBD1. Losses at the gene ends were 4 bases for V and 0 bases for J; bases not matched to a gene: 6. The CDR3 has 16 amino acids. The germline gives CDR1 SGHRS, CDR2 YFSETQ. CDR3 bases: TGCGCCAGCAGCCAAGATACAGGGGGCTCCTACAATGAGCAGTTCTTC. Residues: CASSQDTGGSYNEQFF.

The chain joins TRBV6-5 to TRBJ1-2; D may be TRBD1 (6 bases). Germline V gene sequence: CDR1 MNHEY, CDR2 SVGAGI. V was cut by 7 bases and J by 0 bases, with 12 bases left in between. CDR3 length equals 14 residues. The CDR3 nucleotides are TGTGCCAGCAAAAGGGACACAACTAACTATGGCTACACCTTC. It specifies CASKRDTTNYGYTF.

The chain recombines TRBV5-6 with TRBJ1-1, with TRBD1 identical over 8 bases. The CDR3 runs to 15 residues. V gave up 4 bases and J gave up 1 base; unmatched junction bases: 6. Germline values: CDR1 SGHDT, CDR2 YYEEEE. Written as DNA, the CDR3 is TGTGCCAGCAGCCCCAGGGGGCGGGAGAACACTGAAGCTTTCTTT. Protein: CASSPRGRENTEAFF.

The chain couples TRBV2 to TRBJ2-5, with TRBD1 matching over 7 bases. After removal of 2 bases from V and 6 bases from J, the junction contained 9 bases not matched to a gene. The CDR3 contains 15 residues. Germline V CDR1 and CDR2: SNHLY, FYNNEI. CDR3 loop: CASSERGQKGKTQYF. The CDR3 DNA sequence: TGTGCCAGCAGTGAAAGGGGACAGAAGGGAAAGACCCAGTACTTC. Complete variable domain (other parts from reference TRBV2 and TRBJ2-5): EPEVTQTPSHQVTQMGQEVILRCVPISNHLYFYWYRQILGQKVEFLVSFYNNEISEKSEIFDDQFSVERPDGSNFTLKIRSTKLEDSAMYFCASSERGQKGKTQYFGPGTRLLVL.

The CDR3 here is CASSAPLSGTHYEQYF. The CDR3 DNA sequence: TGTGCCAGCAGCGCCCCCTTGAGCGGAACACACTACGAGCAGTACTTC. The rearrangement links TRBV5-4 to TRBJ2-7; TRBD2 might be the D (5 bases). This CDR3 has 16 residues. V was shortened by 4 bases and J by 3 bases, with 20 bases between the two germline ends. Per the germline V gene, CDR1 is SGHNT and CDR2 is YYREEE (reference sequence).

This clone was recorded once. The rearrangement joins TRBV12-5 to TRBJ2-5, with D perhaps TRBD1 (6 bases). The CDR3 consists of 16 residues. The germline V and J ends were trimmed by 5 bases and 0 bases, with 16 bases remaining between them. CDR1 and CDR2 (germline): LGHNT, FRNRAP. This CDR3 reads CASGPGYSGDQETQYF. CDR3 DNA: TGTGCTAGTGGTCCAGGCTATTCAGGGGACCAAGAGACCCAGTACTTC.

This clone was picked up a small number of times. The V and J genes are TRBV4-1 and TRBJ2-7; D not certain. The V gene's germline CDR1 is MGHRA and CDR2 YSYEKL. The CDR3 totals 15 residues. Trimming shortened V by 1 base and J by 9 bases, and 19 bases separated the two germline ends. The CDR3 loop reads CASSQGATNPVRQYF. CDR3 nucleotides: TGCGCCAGCAGCCAAGGGGCTACCAATCCCGTCAGGCAGTACTTC.

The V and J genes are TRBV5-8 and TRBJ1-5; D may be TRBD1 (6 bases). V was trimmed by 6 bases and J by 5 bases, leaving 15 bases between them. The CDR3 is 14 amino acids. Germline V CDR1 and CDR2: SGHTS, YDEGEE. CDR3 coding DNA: TGTGCCAGCACCCCTGGGACATGGGATCAGCCCCAGCATTTT. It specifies CASTPGTWDQPQHF.

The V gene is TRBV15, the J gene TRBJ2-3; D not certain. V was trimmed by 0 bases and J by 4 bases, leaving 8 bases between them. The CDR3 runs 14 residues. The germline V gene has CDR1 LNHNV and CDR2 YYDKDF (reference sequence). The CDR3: CATSREMLADTQYF. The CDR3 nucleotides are TGTGCCACCAGCAGAGAGATGTTAGCAGATACGCAGTATTTT.

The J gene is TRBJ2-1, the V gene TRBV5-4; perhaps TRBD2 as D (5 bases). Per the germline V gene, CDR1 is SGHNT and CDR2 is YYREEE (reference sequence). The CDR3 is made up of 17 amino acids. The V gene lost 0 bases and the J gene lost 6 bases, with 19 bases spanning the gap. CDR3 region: CASSLDSFGAVTNEQFF. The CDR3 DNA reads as TGTGCCAGCAGCTTGGATTCATTCGGAGCGGTAACCAATGAGCAGTTCTTC.

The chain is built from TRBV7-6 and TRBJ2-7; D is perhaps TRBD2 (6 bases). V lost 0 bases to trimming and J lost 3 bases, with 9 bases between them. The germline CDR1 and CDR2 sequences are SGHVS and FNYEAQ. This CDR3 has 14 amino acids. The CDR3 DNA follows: TGTGCCAGCAGCTTAGCCTTCGGGGGCTACGAGCAGTACTTC. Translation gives CASSLAFGGYEQYF.

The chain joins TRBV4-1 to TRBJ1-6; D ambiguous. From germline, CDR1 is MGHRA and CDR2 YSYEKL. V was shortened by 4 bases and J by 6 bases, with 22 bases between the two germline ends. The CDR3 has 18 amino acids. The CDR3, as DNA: TGCGCCAGCAGCCCCCTCTACGGCGGATTTCCCTCTAATTCACCCCTCCACTTT. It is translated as CASSPLYGGFPSNSPLHF.

CDR3 protein: CASSLRGGQETQYF. The CDR3 DNA follows: TGTGCCAGCAGTCTTCGGGGGGGTCAAGAGACCCAGTACTTC. The V and J genes are TRBV2 and TRBJ2-5; TRBD2 matches 8 bases. The CDR3 consists of 14 residues. V gave up 5 bases and J gave up 2 bases; unmatched junction bases: 4. Germline lookup yields CDR1 SNHLY and CDR2 FYNNEI.

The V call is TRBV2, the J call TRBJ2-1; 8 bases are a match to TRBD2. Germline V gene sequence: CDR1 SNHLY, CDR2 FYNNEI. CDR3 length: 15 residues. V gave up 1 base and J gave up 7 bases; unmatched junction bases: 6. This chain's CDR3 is CASSEGRIAGNEQFF. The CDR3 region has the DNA TGTGCCAGCAGTGAAGGAAGAATAGCGGGGAATGAGCAGTTCTTC.

CDR3 sequence: CASSPPGRAAGELFF. The CDR3 DNA reads as TGTGCCAGCTCACCACCGGGCAGGGCGGCCGGGGAGCTGTTTTTT. The chain has TRBV18 and TRBJ2-2; a possible D gene is TRBD1 (5 bases). Germline V CDR1 and CDR2: KGHSH, LQKENI. CDR3 length: 15 amino acids. The ends were cut back, 0 bases at V and 6 bases at J, with 11 bases in the middle.

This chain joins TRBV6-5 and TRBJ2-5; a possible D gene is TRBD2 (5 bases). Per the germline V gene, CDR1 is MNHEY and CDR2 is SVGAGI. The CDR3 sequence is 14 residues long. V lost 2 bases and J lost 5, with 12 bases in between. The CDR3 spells CASSYTGNGETQYF. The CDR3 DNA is TGTGCCAGCAGTTACACCGGGAACGGGGAGACCCAGTACTTC.

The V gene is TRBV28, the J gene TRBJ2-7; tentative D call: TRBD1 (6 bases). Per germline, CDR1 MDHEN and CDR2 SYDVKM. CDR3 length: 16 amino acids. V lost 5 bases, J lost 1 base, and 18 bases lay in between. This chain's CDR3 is CASSPPRAGESYEQYF. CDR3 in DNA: TGTGCCAGCAGTCCCCCTCGTGCAGGGGAATCCTACGAGCAGTACTTC. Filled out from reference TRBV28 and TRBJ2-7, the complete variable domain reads DVKVTQSSRYLVKRTGEKVFLECVQDMDHENMFWYRQDPGLGLRLIYFSYDVKMKEKGDIPEGYSVSREKKERFSLILESASTNQTSMYLCASSPPRAGESYEQYFGPGTRLTVT.

The CDR3, as DNA: TGTGCCAGCAGTTACGGACAGGGGGGGAACTATGGCTACACCTTC. Translated, it gives CASSYGQGGNYGYTF. J is TRBJ1-2 and V is TRBV6-6; the match to TRBD1 covers 10 bases. Trimming removed 2 bases from V and 2 bases from J; junction bases left unmatched: 2. This CDR3 contains 15 residues. Germline V gives CDR1 MNHNY, CDR2 SVGAGI (reference sequence).

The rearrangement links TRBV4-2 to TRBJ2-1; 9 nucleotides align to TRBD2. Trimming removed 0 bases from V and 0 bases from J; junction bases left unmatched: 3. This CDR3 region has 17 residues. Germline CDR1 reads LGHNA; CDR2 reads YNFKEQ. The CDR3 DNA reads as TGTGCCAGCAGCCAAGAAGCGGGGGGTATCTCCTACAATGAGCAGTTCTTC. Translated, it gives CASSQEAGGISYNEQFF.

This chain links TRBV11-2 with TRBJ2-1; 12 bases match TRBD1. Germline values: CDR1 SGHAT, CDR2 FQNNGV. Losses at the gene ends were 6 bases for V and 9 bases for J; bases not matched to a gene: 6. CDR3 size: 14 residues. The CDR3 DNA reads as TGTGCCAGCAGTTCCCGGGACAGGGGGCCTGAGCAGTTCTTC. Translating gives CASSSRDRGPEQFF.

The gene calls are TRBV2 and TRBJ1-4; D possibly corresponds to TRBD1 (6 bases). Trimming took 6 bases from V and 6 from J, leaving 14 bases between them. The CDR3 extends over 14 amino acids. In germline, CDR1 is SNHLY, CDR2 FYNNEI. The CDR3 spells CASSAWGRDEKLFF. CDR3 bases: TGTGCCAGCAGCGCATGGGGGCGCGATGAAAAACTGTTTTTT.

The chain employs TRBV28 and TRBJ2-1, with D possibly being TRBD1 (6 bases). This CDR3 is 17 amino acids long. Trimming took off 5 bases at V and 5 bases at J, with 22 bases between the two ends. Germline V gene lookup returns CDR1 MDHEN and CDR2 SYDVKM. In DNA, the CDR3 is TGTGCCAGCAGTCCCTTCAGGACAGAAAAAGGGAACAATGAGCAGTTCTTC. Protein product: CASSPFRTEKGNNEQFF.

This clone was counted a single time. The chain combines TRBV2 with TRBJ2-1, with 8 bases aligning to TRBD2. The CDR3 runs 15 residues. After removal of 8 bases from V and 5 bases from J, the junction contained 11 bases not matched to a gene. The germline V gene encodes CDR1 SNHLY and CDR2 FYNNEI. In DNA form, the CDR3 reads TGTGCCAGCTACTTGGGAGTAGCGGGGAACAATGAGCAGTTCTTC. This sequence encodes CASYLGVAGNNEQFF.

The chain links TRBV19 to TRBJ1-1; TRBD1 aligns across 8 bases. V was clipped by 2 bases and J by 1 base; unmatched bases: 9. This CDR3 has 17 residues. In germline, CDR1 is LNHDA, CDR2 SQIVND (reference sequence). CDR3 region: CASSIRSGTGSNTEAFF. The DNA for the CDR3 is TGTGCCAGTAGTATAAGGTCTGGGACAGGATCGAACACTGAAGCTTTCTTT.

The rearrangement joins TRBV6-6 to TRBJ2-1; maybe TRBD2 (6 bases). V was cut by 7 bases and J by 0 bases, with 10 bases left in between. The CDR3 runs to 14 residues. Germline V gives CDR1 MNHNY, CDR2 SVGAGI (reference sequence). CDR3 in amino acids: CASNRGISYNEQFF. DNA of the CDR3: TGTGCCAGCAACCGCGGGATCTCCTACAATGAGCAGTTCTTC.

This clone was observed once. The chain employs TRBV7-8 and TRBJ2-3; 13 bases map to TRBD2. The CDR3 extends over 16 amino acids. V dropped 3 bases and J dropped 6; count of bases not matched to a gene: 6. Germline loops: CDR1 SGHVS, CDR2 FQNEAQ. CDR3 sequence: CASSLLGTSGEDTQYF. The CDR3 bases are TGTGCCAGCAGCTTGCTAGGGACTAGCGGGGAGGATACGCAGTATTTT.

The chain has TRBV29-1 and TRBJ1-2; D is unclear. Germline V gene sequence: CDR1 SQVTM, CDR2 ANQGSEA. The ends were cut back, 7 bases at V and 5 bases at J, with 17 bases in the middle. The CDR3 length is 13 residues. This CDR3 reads CSGVHEGTYGYTF. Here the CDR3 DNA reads TGCAGCGGCGTCCATGAGGGAACGTATGGCTACACCTTC.

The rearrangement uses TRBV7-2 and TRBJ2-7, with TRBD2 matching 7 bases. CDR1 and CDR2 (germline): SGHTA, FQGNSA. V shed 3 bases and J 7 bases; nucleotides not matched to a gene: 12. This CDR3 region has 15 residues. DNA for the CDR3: TGTGCCAGCAGCTTCTCGGGAGGACCCGCGGAGGAGCAGTACTTC. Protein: CASSFSGGPAEEQYF.

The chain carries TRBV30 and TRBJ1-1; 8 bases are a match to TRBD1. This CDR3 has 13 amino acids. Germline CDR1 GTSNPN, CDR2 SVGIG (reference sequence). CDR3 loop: CAYGYDRGTEAFF. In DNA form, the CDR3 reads TGTGCATACGGATATGACAGGGGCACTGAAGCTTTCTTT.

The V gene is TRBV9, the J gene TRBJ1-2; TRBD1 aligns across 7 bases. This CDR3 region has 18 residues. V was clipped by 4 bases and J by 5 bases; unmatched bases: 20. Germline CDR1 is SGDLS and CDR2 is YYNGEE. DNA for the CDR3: TGTGCCAGCAGCCCCGAGGGGGACAGCTATTCAAGGTGGTATGGCTACACCTTC. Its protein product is CASSPEGDSYSRWYGYTF.

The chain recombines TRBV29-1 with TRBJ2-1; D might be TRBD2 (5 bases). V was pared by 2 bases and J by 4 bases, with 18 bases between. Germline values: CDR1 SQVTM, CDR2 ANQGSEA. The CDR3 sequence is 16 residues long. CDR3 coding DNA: TGCAGCGTTGAATTTATGAGGGCTTTGAGATACAATGAGCAGTTCTTC. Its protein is CSVEFMRALRYNEQFF.